These 24 T cell receptor beta chains came from one sample sequenced in a study of PD-1 blockade in classical Hodgkin lymphoma. The method was immunoSEQ multiplex PCR; TCRdb's version includes in-frame clones alone and lacks a portion of them. This repertoire shows 150,000 or so clones, approximately 72% found once; its top ten account for 7.5% to 9.5%. Relapse was seen in all patients after autologous stem cell transplantation, and brentuximab vedotin exposure was variable. The sample was peripheral blood mononuclear cells (PBMCs), taken before the second cycle of nivolumab. These receptors came from a human donor with classical Hodgkin lymphoma.

This clone appeared a few times. The chain carries TRBV5-4 and TRBJ1-1; D may be TRBD1 (6 bases). The V end lost 0 bases, the J end lost 1 base, and 13 bases lay between the germline ends. This CDR3 region has 16 residues. Germline CDR1 reads SGHNT; CDR2 reads YYREEE (reference sequence). CDR3 DNA sequence: TGTGCCAGCAGCTTGGTAGGGCAGGGGCCGAACACTGAAGCTTTCTTT. This gives the protein CASSLVGQGPNTEAFF.

V gene TRBV7-9 combines with J gene TRBJ2-5, with 7 bases identical to TRBD1. V lost 3 bases, J lost 5 bases, and 9 bases stayed unmatched. The CDR3 has 15 residues. From germline, CDR1 is SEHNR and CDR2 FQNEAQ (reference sequence). The CDR3 protein is CASSFDGQAEETQYF. The CDR3 DNA reads as TGTGCCAGCAGCTTTGACGGACAGGCCGAGGAGACCCAGTACTTC. Together with reference TRBV7-9 and TRBJ2-5, the CDR3 gives the full variable domain: DTGVSQNPRHKITKRGQNVTFRCDPISEHNRLYWYRQTLGQGPEFLTYFQNEAQLEKSRLLSDRFSAERPKGSFSTLEIQRTEQGDSAMYLCASSFDGQAEETQYFGPGTRLLVL.

This clone was found many times. The chain carries TRBV5-4 and TRBJ2-2; D is uncertain. The germline V gene encodes CDR1 SGHNT and CDR2 YYREEE (reference sequence). The length of the CDR3 is 14 residues. The germline V and J ends were trimmed by 0 bases and 3 bases, with 6 bases remaining between them. The CDR3 spells CASSLGVDTGELFF. The CDR3 DNA reads TGTGCCAGCAGCTTGGGGGTGGACACCGGGGAGCTGTTTTTT.

The chain couples TRBV15 to TRBJ2-6; tentative D call: TRBD1 (6 bases). This CDR3 region has 19 residues. Deletions cut 1 base from V and 0 bases from J, with 16 bases between. The germline V gene has CDR1 LNHNV and CDR2 YYDKDF (reference sequence). The CDR3 sequence is CATSRVTPGQFSGANVLTF. DNA of the CDR3: TGTGCCACCAGCAGAGTAACCCCCGGACAGTTCTCTGGGGCCAACGTCCTGACTTTC. Together with reference TRBV15 and TRBJ2-6, the CDR3 gives the full variable domain: DAMVIQNPRYQVTQFGKPVTLSCSQTLNHNVMYWYQQKSSQAPKLLFHYYDKDFNNEADTPDNFQSRRPNTSFCFLDIRSPGLGDTAMYLCATSRVTPGQFSGANVLTFGAGSRLTVL.

The chain employs TRBV7-3 and TRBJ2-7; D unresolved. Germline V gene sequence: CDR1 SGHTA, CDR2 FQGTGA. V lost 5 bases and J lost 3, with 11 bases in between. The CDR3 has 13 amino acids. The CDR3 bases are TGTGCCAGCAGCGTGGGGTGGGACTACGAGCAGTACTTC. Its translation: CASSVGWDYEQYF.

There are many counts of this clone. This chain uses TRBV5-4 with TRBJ1-2; the D is unclear. This CDR3 spans 13 amino acids. Germline CDR1 and CDR2: SGHNT and YYREEE (reference sequence). Deletions cut 4 bases from V and 4 bases from J, with 11 bases between. CDR3 sequence: CASSPGHGYGYTF. CDR3 nucleotide sequence: TGTGCCAGCAGCCCCGGCCACGGCTATGGCTACACCTTC. Using reference TRBV5-4 and TRBJ1-2 for the parts outside the CDR3, the full variable domain is ETGVTQSPTHLIKTRGQQVTLRCSSQSGHNTVSWYQQALGQGPQFIFQYYREEENGRGNFPPRFSGLQFPNYSSELNVNALELDDSALYLCASSPGHGYGYTFGSGTRLTVV.

The V and J genes are TRBV6-5 and TRBJ2-3, with D unresolved. The germline V and J ends were trimmed by 8 bases and 2 bases, with 5 bases remaining between them. Per the germline V gene, CDR1 is MNHEY and CDR2 is SVGAGI. There are 11 residues in the CDR3. CDR3 nucleotide sequence: TGTGCCAGCGGGCTCACAGATACGCAGTATTTT. Translated, it gives CASGLTDTQYF.

The V and J genes are TRBV19 and TRBJ1-4; the match to TRBD1 covers 8 bases. This CDR3 contains 17 residues. The V and J ends lost 3 bases and 4 bases, in that order; junction bases with no gene match: 10. Germline CDR1 and CDR2: LNHDA and SQIVND (reference sequence). The CDR3 nucleotides read TGTGCCAGTAGTATCCCGCCGGGACAGGCCCTTAATGAAAAACTGTTTTTT. Its protein is CASSIPPGQALNEKLFF.

This chain uses TRBV19 with TRBJ1-1; D call uncertain. Germline values: CDR1 LNHDA, CDR2 SQIVND (reference sequence). The CDR3 has 14 residues. The germline V and J ends were trimmed by 0 bases and 1 base, with 6 bases remaining between them. CDR3 protein: CASSIEGWNTEAFF. The DNA of the CDR3 is TGTGCCAGTAGTATAGAGGGGTGGAACACTGAAGCTTTCTTT. Together with reference TRBV19 and TRBJ1-1, the CDR3 gives the full variable domain: DGGITQSPKYLFRKEGQNVTLSCEQNLNHDAMYWYRQDPGQGLRLIYYSQIVNDFQKGDIAEGYSVSREKKESFPLTVTSAQKNPTAFYLCASSIEGWNTEAFFGQGTRLTVV.

This sequence joins TRBV19 and TRBJ2-1; D is perhaps TRBD1 (6 bases). V was cut by 1 base and J by 6 bases, with 13 bases left in between. Germline CDR1 LNHDA, CDR2 SQIVND (reference sequence). The CDR3 covers 15 residues. The DNA of the CDR3 is TGTGCCAGTAGTATAGTGGGGGCAGGTTCCAATGAGCAGTTCTTC. It specifies CASSIVGAGSNEQFF. Combining the CDR3 with reference TRBV19 and TRBJ2-1 gives the whole variable domain DGGITQSPKYLFRKEGQNVTLSCEQNLNHDAMYWYRQDPGQGLRLIYYSQIVNDFQKGDIAEGYSVSREKKESFPLTVTSAQKNPTAFYLCASSIVGAGSNEQFFGPGTRLTVL.

The chain employs TRBV11-3 and TRBJ2-5, with 12 bases fitting TRBD1. With 5 bases clipped from V and 4 bases from J, the junction kept 5 bases outside the gene matches. Germline-derived CDR1 and CDR2 are SGHNT and YENEEA. The CDR3 has 15 amino acids. Here the CDR3 reads CASSRGQGAGETQYF. In nucleotides, the CDR3 is TGTGCCAGCAGCCGGGGACAGGGGGCCGGAGAGACCCAGTACTTC.

This clone was seen a single time. The chain uses TRBV9 and TRBJ2-4; D not resolved. The CDR3 extends over 15 amino acids. V was clipped by 3 bases and J by 6 bases, with 16 bases between them. Looked up from germline, CDR1 is SGDLS and CDR2 is YYNGEE. CDR3 sequence: CASSAEIAWSNIQYF. CDR3 nucleotides: TGTGCCAGCAGCGCCGAAATCGCCTGGTCAAACATTCAGTACTTC.

The DNA for the CDR3 is TGTGCCAGCAGCTTAGGGCAAAGCTCCTACGAGCAGTACTTC. This encodes CASSLGQSSYEQYF. V gene TRBV7-9 combines with J gene TRBJ2-7; D gene uncertain. CDR1 and CDR2 from the germline V gene are SEHNR and FQNEAQ (reference sequence). The CDR3 sequence is 14 residues long. The germline V and J ends were trimmed by 1 base and 0 bases, with 7 bases remaining between them.

The chain employs TRBV19 and TRBJ2-7; D assignment may be TRBD1 or TRBD2 (5 bases each). The CDR3 covers 14 residues. Trimming pared 0 bases from V and 2 bases from J, leaving 8 bases between. CDR1 is LNHDA and CDR2 is SQIVND in the germline V gene (reference sequence). The CDR3, as DNA: TGTGCCAGTAGTATAGATCCGGGGCCCTACGAGCAGTACTTC. Translating gives CASSIDPGPYEQYF.

This chain connects TRBV5-8 to TRBJ2-5, with 9 bases matching TRBD2. The CDR3 spans 17 residues. V was pared by 5 bases and J by 0 bases, with 11 bases of the junction left unmatched. Germline-derived CDR1 and CDR2 are SGHTS and YDEGEE. As DNA, the CDR3 is TGTGCCAGCAGGTTTAGCGGGGGCCCAACGTACCAAGAGACCCAGTACTTC. Amino acids: CASRFSGGPTYQETQYF.

The rearrangement links TRBV7-9 to TRBJ1-4; D is unresolved. The CDR3 spans 14 residues. V was trimmed by 2 bases and J by 3 bases, leaving 7 bases between them. Germline V CDR1 and CDR2: SEHNR, FQNEAQ (reference sequence). CDR3 nucleotide sequence: TGTGCCAGCAGCTTATACGGGGCTAATGAAAAACTGTTTTTT. Its translation is CASSLYGANEKLFF.

This clone came up a few times. The chain recombines TRBV6-1 with TRBJ2-5, with TRBD1 matching over 9 bases. Trimming took 6 bases from V and 5 from J; bases not matched to a gene: 7. Germline CDR1 reads MNHNS; CDR2 reads SASEGT. The length of the CDR3 is 14 residues. The CDR3 nucleotides read TGTGCCAGCAGACAGCACAGGGGGCATGAGACCCAGTACTTC. Translated: CASRQHRGHETQYF.

V usage is TRBV27 and J usage is TRBJ2-7; 7 bases agree with TRBD2. The trim removed 2 bases at V and 5 bases at J, leaving 12 bases unmatched. The CDR3 is 16 amino acids. Germline values: CDR1 MNHEY, CDR2 SMNVEV (reference sequence). The DNA for the CDR3 is TGTGCCAGCAGTTTAGGACTAGGCGGGAGTAGTAACGAGCAGTACTTC. This codes for CASSLGLGGSSNEQYF.

CDR3 DNA: TGCGCCAGCAGCTTGTACCAGGCCCCAGATACGCAGTATTTT. It is translated as CASSLYQAPDTQYF. The chain links TRBV5-1 to TRBJ2-3; unclear D gene. Trimming shortened V by 1 base and J by 4 bases, and 10 bases separated the two germline ends. In germline, CDR1 is SGHRS, CDR2 YFSETQ. This CDR3 is 14 amino acids long.

The CDR3 loop is CASSPSPGTSGSGTGELFF. The CDR3 DNA follows: TGTGCCAGCAGCCCCAGTCCCGGGACTAGCGGGAGTGGAACCGGGGAGCTGTTTTTT. The chain links TRBV5-6 to TRBJ2-2, with TRBD2 matching over 14 bases. After removal of 4 bases from V and 5 bases from J, the junction contained 13 bases not matched to a gene. Germline V gives CDR1 SGHDT, CDR2 YYEEEE. The CDR3 consists of 19 residues.

The sample holds a few counts of this clone. V and J are TRBV28 and TRBJ2-1; D is unresolved. V gave up 1 base and J gave up 12 bases, with 13 bases separating them. The CDR3 is 13 amino acids. CDR1 MDHEN and CDR2 SYDVKM come from the germline V gene. Here the CDR3 DNA reads TGTGCCAGCAGTTTATTATTACAGTATTGGCAGTTCTTC. It yields the protein CASSLLLQYWQFF.

CDR3 coding DNA: TGTGCCTGGAGTGAACAATTACCCGGGACAGGGGGTGAAAAACTGTTTTTT. It is translated as CAWSEQLPGTGGEKLFF. The V call is TRBV30, the J call TRBJ1-4; 11 nucleotides line up with TRBD1. The germline V gene encodes CDR1 GTSNPN and CDR2 SVGIG (reference sequence). This CDR3 is built from 17 residues. The junction had 11 bases not matched to a gene; V was cut back by 1 base and J by 7 bases.

The CDR3 DNA reads TGTGCCAGCAGCTTTAGAGCTAGCACGAATGAGCAGTTCTTC. Translating it yields CASSFRASTNEQFF. The genes are TRBV11-3 and TRBJ2-1, with D tentatively TRBD2 (5 bases). This CDR3 is built from 14 residues. V gave up 3 bases and J gave up 7 bases, with 13 bases separating them. The germline gives CDR1 SGHNT, CDR2 YENEEA. Full variable domain (remainder filled in from reference TRBV11-3 and TRBJ2-1): EAGVVQSPRYKIIEKKQPVAFWCNPISGHNTLYWYLQNLGQGPELLIRYENEEAVDDSQLPKDRFSAERLKGVDSTLKIQPAELGDSAVYLCASSFRASTNEQFFGPGTRLTVL.

This clone was seen only a few times. J is TRBJ1-1 and V is TRBV5-1; D unclear. The germline CDR1 and CDR2 sequences are SGHRS and YFSETQ. Trimming removed 4 bases at V and 4 bases at J, with 11 bases between. The CDR3 sequence is 13 residues long. The CDR3 here is CASSPTGSTEAFF. The CDR3 coding sequence is TGCGCCAGCAGCCCGACCGGGAGCACTGAAGCTTTCTTT.